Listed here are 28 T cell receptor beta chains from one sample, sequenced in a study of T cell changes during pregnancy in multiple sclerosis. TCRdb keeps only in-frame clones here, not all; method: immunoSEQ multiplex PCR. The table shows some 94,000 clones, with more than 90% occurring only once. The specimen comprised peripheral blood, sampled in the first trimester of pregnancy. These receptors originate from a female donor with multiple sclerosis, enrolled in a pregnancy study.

This chain's CDR3 is CASSLSSGSIYEQYF. In DNA, the CDR3 is TGTGCCAGCAGTTTATCCAGCGGGAGTATCTACGAGCAGTACTTC. The V gene is TRBV27, the J gene TRBJ2-7, with 8 positions matching TRBD2. There are 15 residues in the CDR3. Germline lookup yields CDR1 MNHEY and CDR2 SMNVEV (reference sequence). V lost 0 bases and J lost 3; bases outside the gene matches: 4.

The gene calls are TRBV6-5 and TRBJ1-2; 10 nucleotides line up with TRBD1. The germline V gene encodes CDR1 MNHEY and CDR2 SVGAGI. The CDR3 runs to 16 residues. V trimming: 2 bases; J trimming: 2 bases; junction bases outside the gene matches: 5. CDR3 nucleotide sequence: TGTGCCAGCAGTTACGCCCCGGGACAGGGGAACTATGGCTACACCTTC. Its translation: CASSYAPGQGNYGYTF.

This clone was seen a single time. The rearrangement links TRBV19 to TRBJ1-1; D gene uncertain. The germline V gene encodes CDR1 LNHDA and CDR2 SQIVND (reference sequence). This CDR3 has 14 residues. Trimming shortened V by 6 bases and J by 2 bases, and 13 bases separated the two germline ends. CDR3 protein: CASRPRHLNTEAFF. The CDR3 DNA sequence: TGTGCCAGTAGGCCTCGACATTTAAACACTGAAGCTTTCTTT.

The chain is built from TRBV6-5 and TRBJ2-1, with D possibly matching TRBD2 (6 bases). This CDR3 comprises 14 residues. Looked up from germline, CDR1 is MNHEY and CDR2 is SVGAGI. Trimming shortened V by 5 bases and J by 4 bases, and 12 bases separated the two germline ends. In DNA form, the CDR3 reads TGTGCCAGCAGTCGGAGGGAGGCATACAATGAGCAGTTCTTC. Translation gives CASSRREAYNEQFF.

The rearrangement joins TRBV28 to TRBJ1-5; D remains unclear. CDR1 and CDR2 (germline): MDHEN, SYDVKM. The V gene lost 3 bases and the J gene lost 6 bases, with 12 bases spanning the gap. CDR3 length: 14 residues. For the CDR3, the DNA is TGTGCCAGCAGTTTCATCGGGTCCGGTCAGCCCCAGCATTTT. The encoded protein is CASSFIGSGQPQHF.

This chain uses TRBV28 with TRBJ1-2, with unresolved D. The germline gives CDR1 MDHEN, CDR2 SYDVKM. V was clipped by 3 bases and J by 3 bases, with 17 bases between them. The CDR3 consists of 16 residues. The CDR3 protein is CASSFLGSEGDYGYTF. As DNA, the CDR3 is TGTGCCAGCAGTTTTTTGGGGTCAGAGGGAGACTATGGCTACACCTTC.

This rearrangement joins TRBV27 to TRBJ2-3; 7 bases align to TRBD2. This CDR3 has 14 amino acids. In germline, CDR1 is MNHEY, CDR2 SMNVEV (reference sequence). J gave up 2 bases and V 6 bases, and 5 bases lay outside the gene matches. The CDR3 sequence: CASRPGLHTDTQYF. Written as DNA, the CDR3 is TGTGCCAGCAGACCGGGACTACACACAGATACGCAGTATTTT.

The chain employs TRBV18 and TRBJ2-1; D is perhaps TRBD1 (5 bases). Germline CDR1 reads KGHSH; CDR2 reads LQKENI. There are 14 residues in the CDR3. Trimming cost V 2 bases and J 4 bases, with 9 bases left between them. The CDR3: CASSPVGLYNEQFF. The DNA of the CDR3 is TGTGCCAGCTCACCAGTGGGGCTGTACAATGAGCAGTTCTTC.

The CDR3 bases are TGCAGTGCTGGGGGGGGCCACGAGCAGTACTTC. The encoded protein is CSAGGGHEQYF. The chain recombines TRBV20-1 with TRBJ2-7, with a weak D call TRBD2 (7 bases). Between the trimmed V and J ends, which lost 5 bases and 5 bases, there was a span of 10 bases. The CDR3 extends over 11 amino acids. Germline V gene sequence: CDR1 DFQATT, CDR2 SNEGSKA (reference sequence).

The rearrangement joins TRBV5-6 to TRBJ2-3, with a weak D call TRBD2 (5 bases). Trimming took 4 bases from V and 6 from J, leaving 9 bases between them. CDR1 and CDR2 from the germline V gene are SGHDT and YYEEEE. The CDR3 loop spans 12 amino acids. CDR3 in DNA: TGTGCCAGCAGCCCGGGGAGTGATACGCAGTATTTT. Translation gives CASSPGSDTQYF.

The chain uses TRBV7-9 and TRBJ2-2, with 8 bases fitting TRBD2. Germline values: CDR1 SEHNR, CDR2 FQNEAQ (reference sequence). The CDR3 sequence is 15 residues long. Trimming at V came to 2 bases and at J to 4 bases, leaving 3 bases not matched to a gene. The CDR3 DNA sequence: TGTGCCAGCAGCTTACCTCTAGCGGGCACCGGGGAGCTGTTTTTT. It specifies CASSLPLAGTGELFF. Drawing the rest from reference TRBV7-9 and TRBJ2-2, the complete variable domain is DTGVSQNPRHKITKRGQNVTFRCDPISEHNRLYWYRQTLGQGPEFLTYFQNEAQLEKSRLLSDRFSAERPKGSFSTLEIQRTEQGDSAMYLCASSLPLAGTGELFFGEGSRLTVL.

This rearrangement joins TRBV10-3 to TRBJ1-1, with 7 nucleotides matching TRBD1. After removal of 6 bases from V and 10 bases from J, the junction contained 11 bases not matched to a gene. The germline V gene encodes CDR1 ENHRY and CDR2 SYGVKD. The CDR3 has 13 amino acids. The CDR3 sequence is CAIRGDRDVLAFF. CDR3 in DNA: TGTGCCATCAGGGGTGACAGGGATGTTTTAGCTTTCTTT.

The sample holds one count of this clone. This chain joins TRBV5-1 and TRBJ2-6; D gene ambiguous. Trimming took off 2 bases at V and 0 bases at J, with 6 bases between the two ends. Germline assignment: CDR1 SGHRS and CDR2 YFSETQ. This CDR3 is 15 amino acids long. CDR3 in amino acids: CASSLTPSGANVLTF. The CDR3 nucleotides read TGCGCCAGCAGCTTAACTCCCTCTGGGGCCAACGTCCTGACTTTC.

Here the CDR3 reads CASSPSGNNEQFF. CDR3 DNA: TGTGCCAGCAGCCCTAGTGGCAACAATGAGCAGTTCTTC. This chain uses TRBV6-5 with TRBJ2-1; no definite D call. Germline CDR1 MNHEY, CDR2 SVGAGI. There are 13 residues in the CDR3. V dropped 6 bases and J dropped 5 bases, with 11 bases sitting between them.

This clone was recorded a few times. CDR3 nucleotides: TGTGCCTGGGGAAGACAGTATGGCTACACCTTC. It translates to CAWGRQYGYTF. The rearrangement uses TRBV30 and TRBJ1-2; tentative D call: TRBD1 (5 bases). The V gene's germline CDR1 is GTSNPN and CDR2 SVGIG (reference sequence). CDR3 size: 11 residues. The V end was cut by 5 bases, the J end by 5 bases, with 9 bases between.

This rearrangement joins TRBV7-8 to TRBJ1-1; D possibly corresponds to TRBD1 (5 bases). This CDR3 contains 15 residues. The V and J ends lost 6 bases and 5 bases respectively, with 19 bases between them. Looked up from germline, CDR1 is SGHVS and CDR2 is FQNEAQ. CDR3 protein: CASRKTGTAGTEAFF. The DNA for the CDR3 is TGTGCCAGCAGGAAAACCGGGACCGCGGGGACTGAAGCTTTCTTT.

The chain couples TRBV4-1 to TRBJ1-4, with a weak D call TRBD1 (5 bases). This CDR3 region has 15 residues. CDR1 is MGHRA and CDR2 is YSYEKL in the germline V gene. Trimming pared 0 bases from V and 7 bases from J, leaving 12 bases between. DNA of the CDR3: TGCGCCAGCAGCCAAGAGTACCAGGGAGGTGAAAAACTGTTTTTT. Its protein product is CASSQEYQGGEKLFF.

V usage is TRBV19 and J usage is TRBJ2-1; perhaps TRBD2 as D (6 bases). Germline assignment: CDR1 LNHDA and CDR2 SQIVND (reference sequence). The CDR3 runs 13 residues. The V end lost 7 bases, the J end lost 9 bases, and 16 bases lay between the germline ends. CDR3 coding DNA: TGTGCCAGTAATGAGGGAGGTCACGCTGAGCAGTTCTTC. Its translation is CASNEGGHAEQFF.

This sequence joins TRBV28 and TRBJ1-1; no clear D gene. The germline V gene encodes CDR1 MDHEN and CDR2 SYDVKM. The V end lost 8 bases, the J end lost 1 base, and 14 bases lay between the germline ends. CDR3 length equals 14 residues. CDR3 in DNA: TGTGCCAGCGGCGCTGGGCTTCCGAACACTGAAGCTTTCTTT. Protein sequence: CASGAGLPNTEAFF.

CDR3 loop: CASSEGWLQETQYF. CDR3 DNA: TGTGCCAGCAGTGAAGGGTGGCTGCAAGAGACCCAGTACTTC. The chain couples TRBV6-1 to TRBJ2-5; no clear D. The ends were cut back, 1 base at V and 2 bases at J, with 8 bases in the middle. This CDR3 has 14 amino acids. Per germline, CDR1 MNHNS and CDR2 SASEGT.

The CDR3 DNA is TGCAGCGTTGAAGGGGGACTAGCGGGTTTCACAGATACGCAGTATTTT. Translation gives CSVEGGLAGFTDTQYF. This sequence joins TRBV29-1 and TRBJ2-3, with TRBD2 matching over 12 bases. This CDR3 comprises 16 residues. In germline, CDR1 is SQVTM, CDR2 ANQGSEA. Trimming removed 1 base from V and 2 bases from J; junction bases left unmatched: 4.

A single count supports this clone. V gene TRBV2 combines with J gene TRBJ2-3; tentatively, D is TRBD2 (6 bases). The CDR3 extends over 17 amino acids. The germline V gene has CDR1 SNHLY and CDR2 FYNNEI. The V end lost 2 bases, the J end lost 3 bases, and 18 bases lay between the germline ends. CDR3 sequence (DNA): TGTGCCAGCAGTGAAATCGGGTTCGGGGGTGTAACAGATACGCAGTATTTT. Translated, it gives CASSEIGFGGVTDTQYF.

The CDR3 sequence: CASSHPARASGDFQETQYF. The CDR3 DNA reads as TGCGCCAGCAGCCACCCCGCCCGGGCTAGCGGGGATTTCCAAGAGACCCAGTACTTC. V gene TRBV4-1 combines with J gene TRBJ2-5, with 9 bases identical to TRBD2. V shed 3 bases, J shed 1 base, and the junction held 15 bases outside the gene matches. From germline, CDR1 is MGHRA and CDR2 YSYEKL. The CDR3 runs to 19 residues.

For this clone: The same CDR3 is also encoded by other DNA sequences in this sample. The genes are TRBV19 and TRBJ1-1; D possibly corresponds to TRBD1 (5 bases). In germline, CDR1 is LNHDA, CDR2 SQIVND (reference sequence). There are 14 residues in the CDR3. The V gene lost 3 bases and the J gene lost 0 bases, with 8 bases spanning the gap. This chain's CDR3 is CASSIGGVNTEAFF. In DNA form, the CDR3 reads TGTGCCAGTAGTATTGGAGGGGTGAACACTGAAGCTTTCTTT.

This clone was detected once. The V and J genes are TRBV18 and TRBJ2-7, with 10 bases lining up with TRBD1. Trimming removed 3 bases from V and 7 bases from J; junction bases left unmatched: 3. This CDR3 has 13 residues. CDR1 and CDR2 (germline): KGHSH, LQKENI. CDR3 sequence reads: CASSPKDRGEQYF. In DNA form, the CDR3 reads TGTGCCAGCTCACCTAAGGACAGGGGGGAGCAGTACTTC. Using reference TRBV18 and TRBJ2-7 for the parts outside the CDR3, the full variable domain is NAGVMQNPRHLVRRRGQEARLRCSPMKGHSHVYWYRQLPEEGLKFMVYLQKENIIDESGMPKERFSAEFPKEGPSILRIQQVVRGDSAAYFCASSPKDRGEQYFGPGTRLTVT.

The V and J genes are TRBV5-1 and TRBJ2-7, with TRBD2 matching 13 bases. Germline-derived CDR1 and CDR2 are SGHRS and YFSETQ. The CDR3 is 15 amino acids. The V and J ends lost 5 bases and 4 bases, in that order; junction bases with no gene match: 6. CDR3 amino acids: CASSYGTSGNYEQYF. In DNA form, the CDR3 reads TGCGCCAGCAGTTACGGGACTAGCGGGAATTACGAGCAGTACTTC.

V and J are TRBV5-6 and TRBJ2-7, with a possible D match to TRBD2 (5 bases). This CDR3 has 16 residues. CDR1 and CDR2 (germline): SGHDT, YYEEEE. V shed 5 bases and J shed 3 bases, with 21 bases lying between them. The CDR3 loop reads CASSSRVLVAFYEQYF. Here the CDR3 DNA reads TGTGCCAGCAGTTCGCGGGTTCTCGTGGCCTTCTACGAGCAGTACTTC. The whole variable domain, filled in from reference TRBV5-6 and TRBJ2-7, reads DAGVTQSPTHLIKTRGQQVTLRCSPKSGHDTVSWYQQALGQGPQFIFQYYEEEERQRGNFPDRFSGHQFPNYSSELNVNALLLGDSALYLCASSSRVLVAFYEQYFGPGTRLTVT.

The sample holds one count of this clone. The CDR3 DNA is TGTGCCAGCAGTTTGGGGACAGGGGGTAACTATGGCTACACCTTC. Protein: CASSLGTGGNYGYTF. The V call is TRBV28, the J call TRBJ1-2, with 11 positions matching TRBD1. The V and J ends lost 3 bases and 1 base, in that order; junction bases with no gene match: 1. Germline assignment: CDR1 MDHEN and CDR2 SYDVKM. The CDR3 totals 15 residues.